The TCR beta chain described here comes from a study of T cell repertoires in cytomegalovirus infection (dated by TCRdb to about 2019). Study-wide context: Because public TCR beta signatures pointed to carriage of CMV infection together with the matching HLA type, the HLA type of each donor mattered for the analysis.

Reading from cysteine to phenylalanine, the CDR3 counts 12 amino acids. CDR3 DNA only is kept here, 36 bases in frame from base 1. Relative to germline, V is 1 base shorter and J is 7 bases shorter, with 5 bases between their ends. The germline V gene yields SGHTA for CDR1 and FQGNSA for CDR2. In this sample, this clonotype turned up many times. Its antigen remains undetermined. No qualities accompany the bases; no much larger clone lies one base away. Results and caveats for the whole study, not just this receptor: Carriers of CMV infection plus the relevant HLA type were discriminated by the cumulative frequency of public TCR beta family members in the study cohort and in an independent roughly 320-donor cohort. The ex vivo response was dominated by HLA-C-restricted CMV-specific TCR beta clonotypes, which also provided the single most frequent clonotype in two of eight donors.

The data were produced on an Illumina HiSeq 1500. TCRdb trimmed public reads at Q25 via fastp, called clones via MiXCR and kept in-frame beta chains. CDR3 protein duplicates are merged, each entry listing the most common genes and DNA. This sample holds fewer than 250,000 distinct CDR3 sequences; 9% to 15% were observed only once. The leading ten clones occupy 1.6% of the sample. The sequencing input was PBMCs. The source of this sequence is a human donor in good health (CMV status not recorded). Some clones in this sample may be carry-over from other donors' samples. The rearrangement combines TRBV7-2 with TRBJ2-1, with the D gene not confidently named. In nucleotide form, the sequence is TGTGCCAGCAGCTTAGAGGGAAATGAGCAGTTCTTC. Translation gives CASSLEGNEQFF. The variable domain in full, with residues beyond the CDR3 obtained from the reference TRBV7-2 and TRBJ2-1 genes, is GAGVSQSPSNKVTEKGKDVELRCDPISGHTALYWYRQSLGQGLEFLIYFQGNSAPDKSGLPSDRFSAERTGGSVSTLTIQRTQQEDSAVYLCASSLEGNEQFFGPGTRLTVL.